These 19 T cell receptor beta chains were sequenced from one sample in a study of cytomegalovirus exposure and HLA in healthy donors. PCR used 60 Vbeta primers and 13 Jbeta primers. Some clones are missing from TCRdb's copy, which holds only in-frame ones; the method was immunoSEQ multiplex PCR. The sample includes fewer than 250,000 clones, roughly 90% seen only once; the top ten take roughly 0.98%. Material: PBMCs. These receptors were obtained from a boy aged 2 to 9 in good health and CMV-seronegative.

J is TRBJ2-1 and V is TRBV29-1; 15 bases fit TRBD2. J lost 10 bases, V lost 4 bases, and 5 bases had no gene match. Germline V gene sequence: CDR1 SQVTM, CDR2 ANQGSEA. This CDR3 has 14 amino acids. In DNA, the CDR3 is TGCAGCGTTGCGGGACTAGCGGGGGGCGGGGAGCAGTTCTTC. It encodes CSVAGLAGGGEQFF.

This clone occurred once. Germline is not matched at one junction end, which may reflect a read error. DNA for the CDR3: TGTACCAGCAGCGTAGAGGGAGGTTCAGATACGCAGTATTTT. It is translated as CTSSVEGGSDTQYF. The gene calls are TRBV9 and TRBJ2-3; D is possibly TRBD2 (6 bases). CDR1 and CDR2 from the germline V gene are SGDLS and YYNGEE. The CDR3 has 14 residues. Full variable domain (rest looked up from reference TRBV9 and TRBJ2-3): DSGVTQTPKHLITATGQRVTLRCSPRSGDLSVYWYQQSLDQGLQFLIQYYNGEERAKGNILERFSAQQFPDLHSELNLSSLELGDSALYFCTSSVEGGSDTQYFGPGTRLTVL.

This clone was seen a single time. This chain joins TRBV29-1 and TRBJ1-3; the D is unclear. Germline CDR1 reads SQVTM; CDR2 reads ANQGSEA. V was clipped by 3 bases and J by 3 bases, with 9 bases between them. This CDR3 has 13 residues. CDR3 loop: CSVDGGVGNTIYF. The CDR3 DNA follows: TGCAGCGTTGATGGAGGTGTTGGAAACACCATATATTTT.

The V gene is TRBV27, the J gene TRBJ1-2, with TRBD1 as a possible D gene (6 bases). V lost 5 bases to trimming and J lost 6 bases, with 22 bases between them. CDR1 is MNHEY, CDR2 SMNVEV, per germline (reference sequence). This CDR3 is built from 16 residues. This CDR3 is CASSPAWAGELNGYTF. The CDR3 DNA follows: TGTGCCAGCAGTCCCGCATGGGCAGGGGAGTTGAATGGCTACACCTTC.

The rearrangement links TRBV5-6 to TRBJ1-2; a possible D gene is TRBD1 (5 bases). The germline V and J ends were trimmed by 4 bases and 0 bases, with 13 bases remaining between them. Germline V gene data show CDR1 as SGHDT and CDR2 as YYEEEE. This CDR3 is 15 amino acids long. Written as DNA, the CDR3 is TGTGCCAGCAGCCGCGACAGATTTGCTAACTATGGCTACACCTTC. Protein: CASSRDRFANYGYTF.

This clone showed up just once. The rearrangement links TRBV18 to TRBJ1-4, with 10 nucleotides matching TRBD1. The CDR3 extends over 15 amino acids. Germline CDR1 KGHSH, CDR2 LQKENI. V gave up 2 bases and J gave up 7 bases; unmatched junction bases: 4. CDR3 nucleotide sequence: TGTGCCAGCTCACCAGAGGGACAGGGGACTGAAAAACTGTTTTTT. Translated: CASSPEGQGTEKLFF.

The J gene is TRBJ2-7, the V gene TRBV10-1; TRBD1 is a possible D gene (5 bases). Between the trimmed V and J ends, which lost 0 bases and 6 bases, there was a span of 9 bases. CDR1 and CDR2 (germline): WNHNN, SYGVQD (reference sequence). CDR3 length: 13 residues. The CDR3 DNA is TGCGCCAGCAGTGAGTCGTTAGGGGTCGAGCAGTACTTC. Translated: CASSESLGVEQYF.

This chain uses TRBV7-9 with TRBJ2-3; 8 bases are a match to TRBD2. J lost 1 base, V lost 4 bases, and 7 bases had no gene match. From germline, CDR1 is SEHNR and CDR2 FQNEAQ (reference sequence). This CDR3 spans 16 amino acids. For the CDR3, the DNA is TGTGCCAGCAGCTCAAGACTAGCGTTTGGCACAGATACGCAGTATTTT. Encoded protein: CASSSRLAFGTDTQYF.

Only one count was recorded for this clone. The chain recombines TRBV19 with TRBJ2-2; TRBD1 agrees at 8 bases. The ends lost 4 bases at V and 5 bases at J; junction bases unmatched: 9. Looked up from germline, CDR1 is LNHDA and CDR2 is SQIVND (reference sequence). The CDR3 consists of 16 residues. CDR3 in DNA: TGTGCCAGTAGTACCAGGACAGGGCAGTTTACCGGGGAGCTGTTTTTT. Its translation: CASSTRTGQFTGELFF.

This sequence joins TRBV7-3 and TRBJ1-1; weak D call: TRBD1 (6 bases). V was pared by 5 bases and J by 4 bases, with 23 bases between. The germline gives CDR1 SGHTA, CDR2 FQGTGA. This CDR3 region has 17 residues. CDR3 in amino acids: CASSGLTGICVSTEAFF. In DNA form, the CDR3 reads TGTGCCAGCAGCGGGCTCACAGGGATATGCGTCTCCACTGAAGCTTTCTTT.

This rearrangement joins TRBV29-1 to TRBJ2-2; no clear D. Germline V lookup: CDR1 SQVTM, CDR2 ANQGSEA. The CDR3 consists of 14 residues. The V gene lost 0 bases and the J gene lost 4 bases, with 9 bases spanning the gap. The CDR3 region has the DNA TGCAGCGTTGAAGAGGAAAGCGTCACCGGGGAGCTGTTTTTT. Translation gives CSVEEESVTGELFF.

DNA for the CDR3: TGTGCCTCGGACAGGGAGAGCACTGAAGCTTTCTTT. Protein: CASDRESTEAFF. The genes are TRBV30 and TRBJ1-1; 8 bases match TRBD1. Per the germline V gene, CDR1 is GTSNPN and CDR2 is SVGIG (reference sequence). The trim removed 7 bases at V and 4 bases at J, leaving 5 bases unmatched. The CDR3 length is 12 residues.

The chain has TRBV27 and TRBJ1-1; 8 bases match TRBD1. Germline V gives CDR1 MNHEY, CDR2 SMNVEV (reference sequence). V was clipped by 5 bases and J by 4 bases; unmatched bases: 3. The CDR3 is 13 amino acids. CDR3 DNA sequence: TGTGCCAGCAGTCTTACAGGGGGCACTGAAGCTTTCTTT. It specifies CASSLTGGTEAFF.

This chain uses TRBV28 with TRBJ1-3; 7 bases align to TRBD1. Per the germline V gene, CDR1 is MDHEN and CDR2 is SYDVKM. Trimming took 3 bases from V and 0 from J; bases not matched to a gene: 5. The CDR3 length is 16 residues. CDR3 loop: CASSFGGGVSGNTIYF. The CDR3 DNA reads as TGTGCCAGCAGTTTTGGAGGGGGCGTCTCTGGAAACACCATATATTTT.

The gene calls are TRBV5-1 and TRBJ1-6, with TRBD1 identical over 9 bases. CDR3 length: 14 residues. The germline V gene has CDR1 SGHRS and CDR2 YFSETQ. The trim removed 4 bases at V and 8 bases at J, leaving 4 bases unmatched. DNA for the CDR3: TGCGCCAGCAGCCGGGGACAGGGTGATTCACCCCTCCACTTT. This sequence encodes CASSRGQGDSPLHF.

The V call is TRBV7-6, the J call TRBJ2-1, with 8 bases that match TRBD2. CDR3 length equals 18 residues. Trimming removed 7 bases from V and 7 bases from J; junction bases left unmatched: 21. Germline lookup yields CDR1 SGHVS and CDR2 FNYEAQ. CDR3 sequence: CASTRFRSGSIGGNEQFF. The CDR3 bases are TGTGCCAGCACCAGATTTAGGAGCGGGAGCATTGGGGGAAATGAGCAGTTCTTC.

This sequence joins TRBV25-1 and TRBJ2-7, with D possibly being TRBD1 (5 bases). CDR1 is MGHDK, CDR2 SYGVNS, per germline. Trimming took 6 bases from V and 2 from J, leaving 11 bases between them. There are 13 residues in the CDR3. This CDR3 reads CASRPAGPYEQYF. CDR3 bases: TGTGCCAGCAGACCCGCAGGGCCCTACGAGCAGTACTTC.

This clone came up a few times. Here the CDR3 DNA reads TGTGCCAGCAGTGGAGCTAGTCTTACTACTAATGAAAAACTGTTTTTT. Its translation: CASSGASLTTNEKLFF. The chain carries TRBV6-1 and TRBJ1-4; D gene unclear. The germline V gene has CDR1 MNHNS and CDR2 SASEGT. Trimming removed 4 bases from V and 2 bases from J, with 14 bases in between. CDR3 length equals 16 residues.

The genes are TRBV11-2 and TRBJ2-5; 9 bases are shared with TRBD1. The V gene end was trimmed by 2 bases and the J gene end by 5 bases; junction bases not matched to a gene: 6. Germline V gives CDR1 SGHAT, CDR2 FQNNGV. This CDR3 region has 15 residues. CDR3 sequence: CASSLMGQGWETQYF. The CDR3 DNA is TGTGCCAGCAGCTTAATGGGACAGGGTTGGGAGACCCAGTACTTC. Looking up the rest from reference TRBV11-2 and TRBJ2-5 gives the full variable domain: EAGVAQSPRYKIIEKRQSVAFWCNPISGHATLYWYQQILGQGPKLLIQFQNNGVVDDSQLPKDRFSAERLKGVDSTLKIQPAKLEDSAVYLCASSLMGQGWETQYFGPGTRLLVL.